This TCR beta chain appears in the sequencing data of a study of blood T cells in healthy people across ages. On the study more broadly: Template switching caught about one barcoded beta molecule for each two T cells.

The CDR3 consists of 16 residues. CDR1 is SGHRS and CDR2 is YFSETQ in the germline V gene. Between the trimmed V and J ends, which lost 0 bases and 6 bases, there was a span of 18 bases. The authors ran a second PCR of 7 to 11 cycles using a sample-barcoded 5' primer and a J-beta primer mix. TCRdb re-analysed the 5' RACE reads in MiXCR, keeping a single row per CDR3 protein. The profile shows 650,000 to 800,000 distinct CDR3 sequences, more than 40% of them singletons. This sequence was found in a man aged 55 to 70 in good health. The material sequenced was blood. J is TRBJ1-2 and V is TRBV5-1, with TRBD1 as a possible D gene (6 bases). Written as DNA, the CDR3 is TGCGCCAGCAGCTTGGGGAGCGGGGGCGCAGGAGATGGCTACACCTTC. The encoded protein is CASSLGSGGAGDGYTF.